The clone carrying this TCR beta chain came up many times. Covering alpha and beta chains, TRAV- and TRBV-specific primers were used for the first-strand cDNA. TCRs underwent roughly 19 PCR cycles of amplification with a constant-region primer and V-primer adapter. TCRdb used MiXCR to reprocess the reads, holding one entry per CDR3 protein. The data show around 60,000 distinct CDR3 sequences, with 20% to 25% seen just once and 6.5% to 7% held by the top ten. The data originate from a study of low-dose radiotherapy and immunotherapy resistance in tumors. Noted time point: after trial treatment. Treatment defined: LDRT plus nivolumab, ipilimumab, low-dose cyclophosphamide and aspirin (RACIN trial). This clonotype was obtained from a male donor with prostate cancer. Material: PBMCs, obtained after low-dose radiotherapy plus immunotherapy.

The DNA of the CDR3 is TGTGCCAGTATTCAACAGGGGAACACTGAAGCTTTCTTT. Translating gives CASIQQGNTEAFF. The V and J genes are TRBV19 and TRBJ1-1; a weak D match, TRBD1 (6 bases). Deletions cut 7 bases from V and 1 base from J, with 10 bases between. The CDR3 contains 13 residues. Per the germline V gene, CDR1 is LNHDA and CDR2 is SQIVND (reference sequence). Drawing the rest from reference TRBV19 and TRBJ1-1, the complete variable domain is DGGITQSPKYLFRKEGQNVTLSCEQNLNHDAMYWYRQDPGQGLRLIYYSQIVNDFQKGDIAEGYSVSREKKESFPLTVTSAQKNPTAFYLCASIQQGNTEAFFGQGTRLTVV.